Reported below is one TCR beta chain. The specificity of this receptor is unknown. Base quality data are lacking; no much larger clone is found one base away. The germline V and J ends show losses of 3 bases and 1 base respectively, and no gene match explains 9 bases of the junction. Based on the germline V gene, the CDR1 and CDR2 sequences are WSHSY and SAAADI. The CDR3 holds 19 amino acids from the cysteine to the phenylalanine. Only CDR3 DNA is held: 57 bases, read in frame from base 1. The immunoSEQ hsTCRB v3.0 assay was used at survey level resolution to sequence the TRB variable region. TRB sequencing targeted a depth of about 40,000-55,000 T-cell genomes per sample. TRB libraries were pooled and sequenced on an Illumina MiSeq using a v3 150-cycle kit. The study's processing was this. Repertoire analysis was run in R within a reproducible Nextflow workflow that covered QC, data transformation and analysis. Custom analyses were implemented in LymphoSeq2, an R package for AIRR-Seq data exploration. A few samples yielding fewer than 5000 total TRB sequences were excluded, leaving more than 150 analyzed HIV repertoires. Of the 188 retained HIV repertoires, almost 60 were collected before and approximately 130 after ART initiation. Repertoires were downsampled to 5000 TRB nucleotide sequences, with summary statistics averaged over 100 downsampling iterations. Only TRB sequences with CDR3 regions of at least seven amino acids were retained for analysis. Diversity was measured with a Shannon entropy-derived clonality score and the Gini coefficient. Repertoire networks linked the top 5000 CDR3 amino acid sequences whenever two sequences differed by an edit distance of one. GLIPH2 predicted antigen specificity groups and MHC restriction for TRB CDR3 amino acid sequences. To flag known associations with CMV, EBV, HIV or tissue antigens, CDR3 amino acid sequences were compared against VDJdb and McPAS-TCR. Pre-ART, post-ART and control groups were compared with Wilcoxon signed-rank tests and Holm-Bonferroni correction. TCRdb retrieved this table from immuneACCESS and kept in-frame rearrangements only. Not all clones are present; in checked studies, unresolved V genes account for under half, and no reason is known for the remainder. The D gene and trimming were derived from the DNA, and the V and J assignments and clone size from that table. Within this sample are under 20,000 clones, with roughly 90% of them counted one time only. The ten biggest clones cover around 10% of the sample.

This specimen comes from a study of long-term antiretroviral therapy in people with HIV (dated by TCRdb to the early 2020s). For the study in its entirety: The earliest samples were collected approximately a decade before the 2015 WHO recommendation for immediate ART, a period when ART was typically delayed until CD4 counts fell. A retrospective serial study tested whether changes in peripheral blood TRB repertoire composition and diversity were associated with ART initiation and durable HIV suppression. A total of roughly 180 cryopreserved PBMC samples were contributed to the cohort by 30 adults with confirmed HIV infection, with samples collected serially over a mean of approximately six years (range 1-12). Of the approximately 30 participants with HIV, 10 to 11 were female. Test extractions of a monoclonal T-cell line alongside 33 polyclonal samples showed no cross-contamination during QIAcube processing.

Inclusion was restricted to participants for whom at least one PBMC sample before ART initiation and at least two post-ART samples were available. All participants with HIV were treated in the United States of America. Before DNA extraction, cryopreserved samples of about 0.95-11 million PBMC were thawed and then washed. At the time of the earliest PBMC sample, participants with HIV were aged between about 20 and 55 years. PBMC samples were contributed by each participant from 1-4 timepoints before ART initiation and 2-8 timepoints after ART initiation, with a median of 7 samples. For every participant, serial HIV viral load, CD4+ T-cell count, ART history and demographic data were obtained. Genomic DNA was extracted from unsorted PBMC with a Qiagen kit on a QIAcube, with processing performed in batches of 12 samples. Summary of the overall study and its limitations: Because cell numbers in pre-ART samples were limited, unsorted PBMC were profiled instead of sorted CD4+ and CD8+ T cells. Inferences about post-ART repertoire changes are limited because no data were available on ART adherence, viral resistance or therapy changes. The repertoire was dominated across all time points by expanded TRB clones identified before ART initiation, although this dominance was seen to fluctuate and to decrease in many PLHIV after ART. ART initiation was associated with a significant increase in TRB diversity, but diversity stayed significantly below transplant donor controls even after long-term ART. Because PBMC availability was limited, only the TCR beta chain was sequenced, with no alpha chain pairing. The samples span the years 2004 to 2017, and the ART regimens used may be less effective than current regimens. HIV repertoires had narrower CDR3 length ranges than controls, and the network structure suggested an antigen-experienced repertoire that shifted only slightly toward naive after ART.

Sample: unsorted PBMCs, taken 0.3 years after starting antiretroviral therapy. The source of this sequence is a man aged 55 to 70 with HIV. The rearranged segments are TRBV10-2 and TRBJ2-1; 13 junctional bases match TRBD2. In nucleotides, the sequence is TGCGCCAGCAGTGAATGGACTAGCGGGAGAGGCGGATCCTACAATGAGCAGTTCTTC. Translated, it reads CASSEWTSGRGGSYNEQFF.